This TCR beta chain originates from a study of Ad26.COV2.S vaccination and SARS-CoV-2 variants. Study summary: COV1001, an Ad26.COV2.S trial, supplied this vaccine-arm donor.

Study-wide results and limits: Placebo and vaccine recipients had non-spike TCR breadth that was similar.

Some clones are missing from TCRdb's copy, which holds only in-frame ones; the method was immunoSEQ multiplex PCR. The profile covers approximately 420,000 clones, with about nine tenths appearing a single time and under 4% taken by the ten largest. Treatment specified: 19 received Ad26.COV2.S at low or high dose, single or two shots; 5 received placebo; per-sample allocation not given. The investigators took samples on day 63 after the first vaccine or placebo injection. Notes on this clone: Its antigen is undetermined.

The V and J ends lost 1 base and 1 base respectively, with 7 bases between them. CDR1 is SEHNR, CDR2 FQNEAQ, per germline (reference sequence). This CDR3 has 14 residues. The source was peripheral blood, collected in a trial of Ad26.COV2.S vaccine versus placebo. This clonotype originated in a person aged 18 to 65 who received the Ad26.COV2.S COVID-19 vaccine or a placebo. The chain links TRBV7-9 to TRBJ1-1; no clear D gene. The CDR3 coding sequence is TGTGCCAGCAGCTTAGTGGCAGAGAACACTGAAGCTTTCTTT. It is translated as CASSLVAENTEAFF.